This T cell receptor beta chain was observed in a study of graft-versus-host responses after intestinal transplantation. Germline V gene sequence: CDR1 SGHRS, CDR2 YFSETQ. V shed 1 base and J shed 0 bases, with 15 bases lying between them. The CDR3 is made up of 17 amino acids. Sequencing used immunoSEQ multiplex PCR; TCRdb keeps in-frame clones, though not all of them. The table has fewer than 150,000 clones, around 90% seen once. Remarks on this clone: What it recognizes is unknown.

The sequences come from unstimulated CD4+ T cells sorted from spleen or lymph node cells, collected before intestinal transplant. The receptor was isolated from a human donor who received an intestinal transplant. The chain links TRBV5-1 to TRBJ2-3; the D is unclear. Written as DNA, the CDR3 is TGCGCCAGCAGCTTGCGGTTTGGCGGCACTAGCACAGATACGCAGTATTTT. Protein product: CASSLRFGGTSTDTQYF.